This TCR beta chain is drawn from a study of shared clonotypes between healthy human individuals. In the study overall: Donors were a couple of women and a few men aged 18 to 49.

Whole-study results and caveats: About 5% of naive CD4 clonotypes were common to a handful of donors.

On this clone itself: The antigen is not known.

Authors' methods: ImmunoSEQ yielded junction-only sequences lacking quality scores, so filtering differed. Generated by immunoSEQ multiplex PCR, the TCRdb table keeps only in-frame clones and is missing some. V and J calls and clone size follow that table, whereas D and trimming were derived from the DNA. Counted here are over 1.4 million clones, 95% to 97% occurring once; the ten biggest clones make up over 1%. V shed 4 bases and J 7 bases; nucleotides not matched to a gene: 12. Germline V CDR1 and CDR2: PRHDT, FYEKMQ (reference sequence). CDR3 length: 16 residues. This receptor was obtained from a man aged 30 to 45 in good health. This rearrangement joins TRBV13 to TRBJ2-7, with 11 bases identical to TRBD2. The source material was naive CD4+ T cells sorted from blood. Subset given: CD45RA+ positively selected. In nucleotides, the CDR3 is TGTGCCAGCAGCTCCCTTAAGACTAGCGGGAATAGGGAGCAGTACTTC. This sequence encodes CASSSLKTSGNREQYF.